The 9 T cell receptor beta chains below were found in one sample sequenced in a study of blood T cell repertoires in COVID-19. Libraries were prepared by immunoSEQ multiplex PCR; TCRdb keeps only in-frame clonotypes and omits some of them. Among around 130,000 clones, 84% were seen once, and the ten largest hold around 8.6%. Sequences were obtained from peripheral blood. The receptors here all came from a human donor in a cohort sampled during active COVID-19.

The genes are TRBV18 and TRBJ1-3; maybe TRBD1 (5 bases). The CDR3 spans 14 residues. The V gene lost 8 bases and the J gene lost 1 base, with 12 bases spanning the gap. The germline V gene has CDR1 KGHSH and CDR2 LQKENI. The CDR3 region has the DNA TGTGCCAGCACGACAGTACTTTCTGGAAACACCATATATTTT. This codes for CASTTVLSGNTIYF.

CDR3 sequence (DNA): TGTGCCAGCAGCGATGGACAGGGTGCGTATTCACCCCTCCACTTT. It translates to CASSDGQGAYSPLHF. The J gene is TRBJ1-6, the V gene TRBV9, with 8 nucleotides matching TRBD1. The CDR3 is 15 amino acids. Germline lookup yields CDR1 SGDLS and CDR2 YYNGEE. V lost 3 bases, J lost 8 bases, and 7 bases stayed unmatched.

This clone was counted a single time. The chain carries TRBV16 and TRBJ1-5, with 9 bases fitting TRBD1. The CDR3 spans 15 residues. The germline gives CDR1 KGHSY, CDR2 FQNENV. Unmatched junction bases numbered 1, after V lost 2 bases and J lost 2 bases. The CDR3 spells CASSQRDRGNQPQHF. CDR3 DNA sequence: TGTGCCAGCAGCCAACGGGACAGGGGCAATCAGCCCCAGCATTTT.

The J gene is TRBJ2-1, the V gene TRBV5-1; TRBD2 matches at 9 bases. The V gene's germline CDR1 is SGHRS and CDR2 YFSETQ. This CDR3 spans 15 amino acids. With V trimmed by 5 bases and J by 5 bases, 8 bases remained unmatched. The CDR3 spells CASSAVLAGNNEQFF. The CDR3 nucleotides are TGCGCCAGCAGTGCCGTCCTAGCGGGGAACAATGAGCAGTTCTTC.

The chain links TRBV5-1 to TRBJ1-2, with 9 bases fitting TRBD1. V was pared by 4 bases and J by 1 base, with 11 bases of the junction left unmatched. Germline V gives CDR1 SGHRS, CDR2 YFSETQ. The CDR3 length is 17 residues. This CDR3 reads CASSRQPGQGLNYGYTF. CDR3 coding DNA: TGCGCCAGCAGCCGTCAACCGGGACAGGGTCTTAACTATGGCTACACCTTC. Full variable domain (missing parts from reference TRBV5-1 and TRBJ1-2): KAGVTQTPRYLIKTRGQQVTLSCSPISGHRSVSWYQQTPGQGLQFLFEYFSETQRNKGNFPGRFSGRQFSNSRSEMNVSTLELGDSALYLCASSRQPGQGLNYGYTFGSGTRLTVV.

This clone occurred a few times. The chain is built from TRBV5-4 and TRBJ2-5; D possibly corresponds to TRBD2 (5 bases). V lost 0 bases and J lost 4, with 7 bases in between. Per germline, CDR1 SGHNT and CDR2 YYREEE (reference sequence). CDR3 size: 13 residues. The CDR3 is CASSLVGVETQYF. CDR3 coding DNA: TGTGCCAGCAGCTTGGTCGGGGTAGAGACCCAGTACTTC.

This clone has just a few counts. The chain joins TRBV28 to TRBJ1-2; D possibly corresponds to TRBD1 (5 bases). CDR3 size: 13 residues. V gave up 10 bases and J gave up 0 bases, with 12 bases separating them. Germline lookup yields CDR1 MDHEN and CDR2 SYDVKM. CDR3 protein: CATIRDSNYGYTF. In DNA, the CDR3 is TGTGCCACTATCAGGGATTCTAACTATGGCTACACCTTC.

Here the CDR3 DNA reads TGTGCCAGCAGCATAGGCCCAGACAGGGGAGGGGAAAAACTGTTTTTT. Translating gives CASSIGPDRGGEKLFF. The rearrangement uses TRBV7-2 and TRBJ1-4; 8 nucleotides agree with TRBD1. Trimming removed 5 bases from V and 8 bases from J; junction bases left unmatched: 13. Germline V gene lookup returns CDR1 SGHTA and CDR2 FQGNSA. The length of the CDR3 is 16 residues.

The chain employs TRBV27 and TRBJ2-1; TRBD2 is a possible D gene (5 bases). V dropped 4 bases and J dropped 0 bases, with 13 bases sitting between them. The germline gives CDR1 MNHEY, CDR2 SMNVEV (reference sequence). The CDR3 sequence is 16 residues long. The CDR3 region is CASSSLRAGSYNEQFF. The CDR3 bases are TGTGCCAGCAGTTCTTTGAGGGCCGGCTCCTACAATGAGCAGTTCTTC.